What follows are 8 T cell receptor beta chains derived from one specimen sequenced in a study of T cells in Graves' hyperthyroidism and ophthalmopathy (dated by TCRdb to about 2019). Receptor libraries were prepared by multiplex PCR. Instrument used: Illumina HiSeq 2000. Amplification of TCR beta CDR3 regions was carried out from RNA transcripts. The TCR CDR3 was subjected to a first round of RT-PCR using the HTBI primer set and the Qiagen OneStep RT-PCR kit. Using fastp at Q25 and MiXCR, TCRdb reprocessed the public reads and kept productive beta chains. Entries that share a CDR3 protein sequence are merged under the most common genes and DNA. Here the sample has 500,000 to 600,000 distinct CDR3 sequences; around 42% occur a single time. The ten largest clones take up under 20% of the sample. The source material was peripheral blood or thyroid tissue (not recorded which). The receptors come from an adult woman with Graves' disease, either hyperthyroidism or ophthalmopathy (not recorded which).

This clonotype was picked up a small number of times. J is TRBJ2-7 and V is TRBV9, with D hard to call. Germline CDR1 and CDR2: SGDLS and YYNGEE. The CDR3 runs 16 residues. The V gene lost 0 bases and the J gene lost 2 bases, with 15 bases spanning the gap. CDR3 nucleotides: TGTGCCAGCAGCGTAGGGGTGACCCGTAAAACCTACGAGCAGTACTTC. Translated: CASSVGVTRKTYEQYF.

The chain uses TRBV7-6 and TRBJ1-1; D unresolved. The CDR3 runs 11 residues. Trimming stripped 1 base from V and 11 bases from J, with 8 bases between. Germline values: CDR1 SGHVS, CDR2 FNYEAQ. CDR3 in amino acids: CASSLDAGAFF. The CDR3 DNA reads TGTGCCAGCAGCTTAGATGCCGGGGCTTTCTTT.

On this clonotype: With a much larger clone just one base away, this may be a read error. The CDR3 sequence is CASSVRSLFGEPFF. DNA of the CDR3: TGTGCCAGCAGCGTCCGGAGCCTGTTTGGGGAGCCGTTTTTT. The chain has TRBV5-8 and TRBJ2-2; TRBD2 is a possible D gene (5 bases). This CDR3 comprises 14 residues. The germline CDR1 and CDR2 sequences are SGHTS and YDEGEE.

The sample holds many counts of this clonotype. The CDR3 coding sequence is TGTGCCAGCAGCGGGGGGCTCTCTGAAAAACTGTTTTTT. Translated: CASSGGLSEKLFF. The rearrangement uses TRBV14 and TRBJ1-4; D possibly corresponds to TRBD1 (6 bases). This CDR3 has 13 residues. Germline CDR1 is SGHDN and CDR2 is FVKESK. Trimming removed 5 bases from V and 7 bases from J, with 11 bases in between.

This clonotype has just one count. The chain employs TRBV20-1 and TRBJ2-5, with TRBD2 matching 11 bases. The CDR3 is 12 amino acids. The germline V gene encodes CDR1 DFQATT and CDR2 SNEGSKA (reference sequence). CDR3 coding DNA: TGCAGCCCGACTAGCGGGATCGAGACCCAGTACTTC. This encodes CSPTSGIETQYF.

CDR3 in amino acids: CASSDERNEQFF. CDR3 nucleotide sequence: TGCGCCAGCAGCGACGAGAGAAATGAGCAGTTCTTC. The rearrangement uses TRBV5-1 and TRBJ2-1; no reliable D call. The CDR3 extends over 12 amino acids. V lost 4 bases to trimming and J lost 7 bases, with 9 bases between them. Germline assignment: CDR1 SGHRS and CDR2 YFSETQ.

On this clonotype itself: A read error may produce the germline difference seen at one junction end. The chain recombines TRBV7-2 with TRBJ1-6; tentative D call: TRBD1 (5 bases). Looked up from germline, CDR1 is SGHTA and CDR2 is FQGNSA. The CDR3 has 15 amino acids. The CDR3 nucleotides are TGTGCCACCAGCAGACGTCAGGGACCCCCTTCACCCCTCCACTTT. Amino acid sequence: CATSRRQGPPSPLHF.

The count of this clonotype is one. The genes are TRBV9 and TRBJ2-6; 9 bases are a match to TRBD1. Germline lookup yields CDR1 SGDLS and CDR2 YYNGEE. Losses at the gene ends were 1 base for V and 0 bases for J; bases not matched to a gene: 14. The CDR3 extends over 21 amino acids. The DNA for the CDR3 is TGTGCCAGCAGCGTATCGATAGATTGGTCGGGACAGGGCTCTGGGGCCAACGTCCTGACTTTC. Amino acid sequence: CASSVSIDWSGQGSGANVLTF.